Sequencing of this TCR beta chain was carried out in a study of cytomegalovirus exposure and HLA in healthy donors. Overall study results and limits: Across HLA loci, a later analysis found differing TCR association rates, with DRB1 most and HLA-C fewest. Per a later analysis, roughly 17,000 TCR beta sequences showed association with HLA alleles at 0.05 false discovery rate.

With V trimmed by 2 bases and J by 7 bases, 9 bases remained unmatched. This CDR3 has 16 residues. Germline CDR1 MDHEN, CDR2 SYDVKM. Note on this clone: Its antigen is not known.

PCR employed 60 Vbeta and 13 Jbeta primers. The repertoire was sequenced with immunoSEQ multiplex PCR; TCRdb's copy has only in-frame clones and lacks some. Found here are about 59,000 clones, around 80% of them singletons; the top ten hold approximately 3.6%. Sequencing input: PBMCs. The TCR originated in a woman aged 40 to 55 in good health and CMV-seronegative. This chain links TRBV28 with TRBJ2-1; 9 positions agree with TRBD1. As DNA, the CDR3 is TGTGCCAGCAGTTTAAGCGGGACAGGGCCATGGAATGAGCAGTTCTTC. This codes for CASSLSGTGPWNEQFF.